Listed below are T cell receptor beta chains from one sample, sequenced in a study of beta chain features in type 1 diabetes. Assay used: immunoSEQ multiplex PCR; TCRdb lists only in-frame clones, some missing. This repertoire shows roughly 500,000 clones, 25% to 35% found once; its top ten account for 0.065%. Sequenced input: naive CD4+ T cells from blood. These receptors all stem from a man in his late teens or twenties in good health. The CDR3 runs from the conserved cysteine through the conserved F or W. The D gene is left open where the match is weak. The size field is filled for only some rows; it gives once, few, many or a size class.

few	TRBV5-1	-	TRBJ2-3	TGCGCCAGCAGCTCTAGCGAGGGCACAGATACGCAGTATTTT	CASSSSEGTDTQYF
-	TRBV7-2	-	TRBJ2-1	TGTGCCAGCAGCGCCCCGGGACTGGGGTTAAGGCAGTTCTTC	CASSAPGLGLRQFF
-	TRBV27	-	TRBJ1-4	TGTGCCAGCAGTTCGACAGCGAGGTGGGAAAAACTGTTTTTT	CASSSTARWEKLFF
few	TRBV11-2	TRBD1	TRBJ2-5	TGTGCCAGCAGCTCCGTGACAGGGGCGGGGGAGACCCAGTACTTC	CASSSVTGAGETQYF
-	TRBV14	-	TRBJ1-1	TGTGCCAGCAGCCAAGTGCAAACCCTGAACACTGAAGCTTTCTTT	CASSQVQTLNTEAFF
once	TRBV4-2	TRBD2	TRBJ2-7	TGTGCCAGCAGCCACGGACTAGCGGGAGAATTTTTTGCCTACGAGCAGTACTTC	CASSHGLAGEFFAYEQYF
-	TRBV30	-	TRBJ1-1	TGTGCCTGCATCGCAGGAGCCCCTGAAGCTTTCTTT	CACIAGAPEAFF
-	TRBV5-1	TRBD1	TRBJ2-5	TGCGCCAGCAGCTGGGGACAGGGGCAAGAGACCCAGTACTTC	CASSWGQGQETQYF
once	TRBV10-1	-	TRBJ2-3	TGCGCCAGCAGTGATAACACAGATACGCAGTATTTT	CASSDNTDTQYF
-	TRBV9	TRBD2	TRBJ2-3	TGTGCCAGCAGCGTAGGCACTAGCGGAAACACAGATACGCAGTATTTT	CASSVGTSGNTDTQYF
-	TRBV2	-	TRBJ2-5	TGTGCCAGCAGTGAGGACTACCCTCAAGAGACCCAGTACTTC	CASSEDYPQETQYF
few	TRBV7-2	-	TRBJ2-4	TGTGCCAGCAGCTTAGGTCGGGGAGCAGGGGAAAACATTCAGTACTTC	CASSLGRGAGENIQYF
-	TRBV19	-	TRBJ1-2	TGTGCCAGTAAGGGGACCGGGTACTATGGCTACACCTTC	CASKGTGYYGYTF
few	TRBV25-1	-	TRBJ2-5	TGTGCCAGCAGTGACCCAGTTTCGCGAGAGACCCAGTACTTC	CASSDPVSRETQYF
few	TRBV27	-	TRBJ1-3	TGTGCCAGCAGTTTAGTTCCCGGGGTCTCTGGAAACACCATATATTTT	CASSLVPGVSGNTIYF
few	TRBV29-1	-	TRBJ2-5	TGCAGCGTTGATCCCAGACAAGAGACCCAGTACTTC	CSVDPRQETQYF
few	TRBV7-9	-	TRBJ2-2	TGTGCCAGCAGCTTAGTGGACCCCGGGGAGCTGTTTTTT	CASSLVDPGELFF
few	TRBV30	-	TRBJ2-3	TGTGCCATGGGCGGGACAGATACGCAGTATTTT	CAMGGTDTQYF
-	TRBV5-6	TRBD1	TRBJ1-2	TGTGCCAGCAGCTTGGGGACAGGTTCGAATGGCTACACCTTC	CASSLGTGSNGYTF
few	TRBV7-9	TRBD2	TRBJ2-1	TGTGCCAGCAGCCCGCCCCCGGGACTACCGTACAATGAGCAGTTCTTC	CASSPPPGLPYNEQFF
-	TRBV2	-	TRBJ2-4	TGTGCCAGCAGTAGCCAGAGGCCCAAAAACATTCAGTACTTC	CASSSQRPKNIQYF
-	TRBV5-1	TRBD2	TRBJ2-3	TGCGCCAGCAGCCTCGGGGGGAACACAGATACGCAGTATTTT	CASSLGGNTDTQYF
-	TRBV30	-	TRBJ2-7	TGTGCCTGGAGACAGGTGAGCAGCTCCTACGAGCAGTACTTC	CAWRQVSSSYEQYF
-	TRBV7-2	TRBD2	TRBJ2-7	TGTGCCAGCAGCTTAAGAGCGGGAGGGACCTACGAGCAGTACTTC	CASSLRAGGTYEQYF
-	TRBV5-4	TRBD1	TRBJ2-2	TGTGCCAGCAGCAACAGGGGCCGGGGCACCGGGGAGCTGTTTTTT	CASSNRGRGTGELFF
-	TRBV7-2	TRBD1	TRBJ2-7	TGTGCCAGCAGCTTAGCGTGGGACAGGACGTACTTC	CASSLAWDRTYF
-	TRBV30	-	TRBJ1-1	TGTGCCTGGAGTGAATTGAACACTGAAGCTTTCTTT	CAWSELNTEAFF
-	TRBV9	-	TRBJ2-1	TGTGCCAGCAGCGTTACCGGGACTCCCCAGTATAATGAGCAGTTCTTC	CASSVTGTPQYNEQFF
-	TRBV27	TRBD2	TRBJ2-3	TGTGCCAGCAGCTTAAGCGGGATCCCAGATACGCAGTATTTT	CASSLSGIPDTQYF
-	TRBV4-1	-	TRBJ2-1	TGCGCCAGCAGCCAAGAGCACAGCCACTCCTACAATGAGCAGTTCTTC	CASSQEHSHSYNEQFF
-	TRBV11-2	-	TRBJ2-1	TGTGCCAGCAGCAGAGGACAGACATACAATGAGCAGTTCTTC	CASSRGQTYNEQFF
few	TRBV7-2	TRBD1	TRBJ2-1	TGTGCCAGCAGCTCTCTTGGGACAGGGTTTTACAATGAGCAGTTCTTC	CASSSLGTGFYNEQFF
-	TRBV29-1	TRBD2	TRBJ2-7	TGCAGCGCACGAGGCGCGGGAGGGAGCTCCTACGAGCAGTACTTC	CSARGAGGSSYEQYF
-	TRBV6-6	-	TRBJ2-1	TGTGCCAGCATGCAACTAGCAAGCAATGAGCAGTTCTTC	CASMQLASNEQFF
-	TRBV30	-	TRBJ2-1	TGTGCCCTCAAGGAGGGGCCCTACAATGAGCAGTTCTTC	CALKEGPYNEQFF
-	TRBV6-5	TRBD1	TRBJ2-7	TGTGCCAGCAGTTACCCCGCCGGGACAGGAGGTTTCGAGCAGTACTTC	CASSYPAGTGGFEQYF
few	TRBV19	-	TRBJ1-5	TGTGCCAGTAGTATAGGGCACAATCAGCCCCAGCATTTT	CASSIGHNQPQHF
-	TRBV28	TRBD1	TRBJ2-3	TGTGCCAGCAGTACCGACAGGGTCCGACGGGATACGCAGTATTTT	CASSTDRVRRDTQYF
-	TRBV5-1	-	TRBJ2-7	TGCGCCAGCAGCTTGGAACAGCTAGGATACGAGCAGTACTTC	CASSLEQLGYEQYF
-	TRBV10-3	-	TRBJ2-5	TGTGCCATCAGTGCTGGCAGCCCTTACCAAGAGACCCAGTACTTC	CAISAGSPYQETQYF
few	TRBV19	-	TRBJ2-2	TGTGCCAGTAGTATTGGAGGGGAGCTGTTTTTT	CASSIGGELFF
-	TRBV29-1	TRBD1	TRBJ1-3	TGCAGCGTTTCCACCGGGACAGGGGTAAACACCATATATTTT	CSVSTGTGVNTIYF
-	TRBV7-9	TRBD2	TRBJ2-1	TGTGCCAGCAGCTCGTTTGCGGGGGGTGACAATGAGCAGTTCTTC	CASSSFAGGDNEQFF
-	TRBV29-1	TRBD2	TRBJ2-1	TGCAGCGGCTCAATAGCGGGAGGGGGGAATGAGCAGTTCTTC	CSGSIAGGGNEQFF
-	TRBV25-1	-	TRBJ1-3	TGTGCCAGCAGTGCGTGGTGGTTCTCTGGAAACACCATATATTTT	CASSAWWFSGNTIYF
few	TRBV9	TRBD2	TRBJ2-3	TGTGCCAGCAGCGTAGGCACAGCGGGGACAGATACGCAGTATTTT	CASSVGTAGTDTQYF
-	TRBV18	-	TRBJ2-1	TGTGCCAGCTCAACTACCGGGGGTCCTAGTGAGCAGTTCTTC	CASSTTGGPSEQFF
-	TRBV25-1	-	TRBJ2-5	TGTGCCAGCAGTGAATACAACTGGTACCAAGAGACCCAGTACTTC	CASSEYNWYQETQYF
-	TRBV7-2	-	TRBJ2-3	TGTGCCAGCAGCTTACCCAGATGGGTAGGGGCAGATACGCAGTATTTT	CASSLPRWVGADTQYF
-	TRBV6-5	-	TRBJ2-4	TGTGCCAGCAGTCCCTTATCGGGGATTCAGTACTTC	CASSPLSGIQYF
few	TRBV18	-	TRBJ2-2	TGTGCCAGCTCACCAGGCACAGCGAACACCGGGGAGCTGTTTTTT	CASSPGTANTGELFF
-	TRBV25-1	-	TRBJ2-2	TGTGCCAGCAGTGCGTCTCGGACGCTTACGAACACCGGGGAGCTGTTTTTT	CASSASRTLTNTGELFF
-	TRBV29-1	-	TRBJ2-7	TGCAGCGTTGAAGGGAGGTTTGGGCTCAAGCAGTACTTC	CSVEGRFGLKQYF